The clone carrying this T cell receptor beta chain came up a few times. For the second PCR, which ran for roughly 7 to 11 cycles, a sample-barcoded 5' primer and a J-beta primer mix were used. TCRdb re-called the 5' RACE reads with MiXCR, one entry per CDR3 protein. This repertoire shows 1,100,000 or so distinct CDR3 sequences, under 55% found once; its top ten account for approximately 20%. This record belongs to a study of blood T cells in healthy people across ages. This receptor was identified in a woman in her fifties or sixties in good health. Input material: blood.

CDR3 bases: TGCAGCGTCGCGGGGGGGGGCAGGGATGGCTACACCTTC. It specifies CSVAGGGRDGYTF. This sequence joins TRBV29-1 and TRBJ1-2; D is perhaps TRBD1 (6 bases). The CDR3 sequence is 13 residues long. Germline values: CDR1 SQVTM, CDR2 ANQGSEA. V shed 6 bases and J shed 6 bases, with 17 bases lying between them.